The entry below describes one T cell receptor beta chain. Antigen unknown. Trimming removed 6 bases at V and 0 bases at J, with 9 bases between. This CDR3 is built from 14 residues. Germline V CDR1 and CDR2: MNHEY, SMNVEV (reference sequence). Naive-designated CD8 cells lacked CD45RO, were positively enriched for CCR7, and omitted terminally differentiated effector memory CD45RA+ cells. The data derive from a study of shared clonotypes between healthy human individuals. In the study overall: Donors consisted of a couple of women and a few men between 18 and 49. Findings and limits, study-wide: Against clonotypes common to all four donors, non-shared ones had lower generation probabilities. Although depth was large, rarefaction showed that sequencing of the sorted subsets was incomplete.

Over several immunoSEQ plates, each subset's genomic DNA was distributed in even portions. Profiled with immunoSEQ multiplex PCR; TCRdb holds only in-frame clones, not every one. This sample has some 740,000 clones, with approximately 92% found just once. Sequencing was done on a sample of naive CD8+ T cells sorted from blood. The receptor was derived from a man aged 30-40 years in good health. The chain is built from TRBV27 and TRBJ2-1, with D hard to call. CDR3 bases: TGTGCCAGCAGCAAGACCAGCTCCTACAATGAGCAGTTCTTC. Translating gives CASSKTSSYNEQFF.